This is a list of T cell receptor beta chains from one sample in a study of cytomegalovirus exposure and HLA in healthy donors. Profiled with immunoSEQ multiplex PCR; TCRdb holds only in-frame clones, not every one. Here the sample spans 100,000 or so clones, roughly 76% being singletons. The sequenced sample was PBMCs. These receptors all come from a man aged 50 to 60 in good health and CMV-seronegative. Each CDR3 is given with its conserved first and last residue. The D gene is left open where the match is weak. Clone size is given for some rows only: seen once, a few or many times, or a class if the clone is expanded.

. TRBJ2-7 14 TRBD1 TRBV7-2 CASSVFRDRPTQYF TGTGCCAGCAGCGTCTTCCGGGACAGGCCCACGCAGTACTTC
few TRBJ2-5 13 . TRBV6-5 CASRAPPQETQYF TGTGCCAGCAGGGCCCCCCCCCAAGAGACCCAGTACTTC
once TRBJ2-1 16 . TRBV7-2 CASSLRREKTYNEQFF TGTGCCAGCAGCTTACGACGGGAAAAAACCTACAATGAGCAGTTCTTC
. TRBJ2-7 14 TRBD2 TRBV10-3 CAASGGGLVYEQYF TGTGCCGCCTCAGGCGGGGGGCTCGTATACGAGCAGTACTTC
. TRBJ2-3 17 TRBD2 TRBV7-2 CASSLAFRGGPEDTQYF TGTGCCAGCAGCTTAGCATTCCGCGGGGGGCCGGAAGATACGCAGTATTTT
. TRBJ1-2 16 TRBD1 TRBV29-1 CSVEDLWTGGRGGYTF TGCAGCGTTGAAGACCTTTGGACAGGGGGCCGTGGGGGCTACACCTTC
. TRBJ2-1 15 TRBD2 TRBV7-2 CASSSGGFSYNEQFF TGTGCCAGCAGCTCGGGGGGTTTCTCCTACAATGAGCAGTTCTTC
. TRBJ2-7 15 TRBD2 TRBV7-2 CASRPGLAGVNEQYF TGTGCCAGCAGACCCGGACTAGCGGGAGTCAACGAGCAGTACTTC
. TRBJ1-5 18 . TRBV28 CASRRHTLQGQSNQPQHF TGTGCCAGCAGACGTCACACCCTACAGGGCCAAAGCAATCAGCCCCAGCATTTT
few TRBJ1-5 16 . TRBV19 CASSINGQYSNQPQHF TGTGCCAGTAGTATTAACGGACAATATAGCAATCAGCCCCAGCATTTT
. TRBJ2-7 15 TRBD1 TRBV6-5 CASSYVGQGRHEQYF TGTGCCAGCAGTTACGTCGGACAGGGGCGCCACGAGCAGTACTTC